The entry below describes one T cell receptor beta chain. This sample is drawn from a study of control samples from healthy donors and cancer patients. Germline V gene data show CDR1 as SGHDT and CDR2 as YYEEEE. With 2 bases clipped from V and 6 bases from J, the junction kept 3 bases outside the gene matches. There are 13 residues in the CDR3. TCRdb's copy holds only in-frame clones and misses some; the assay was immunoSEQ multiplex PCR. This sample has about 160,000 clones, with approximately 94% found just once. The V and J genes are TRBV5-6 and TRBJ2-3; 7 nucleotides line up with TRBD1. The clonotype comes from a woman in her thirties or forties in good health. The sequencing sample was made of blood. The CDR3 loop reads CASSFTGADTQYF. The CDR3 DNA sequence: TGTGCCAGCAGCTTTACAGGGGCGGATACGCAGTATTTT.